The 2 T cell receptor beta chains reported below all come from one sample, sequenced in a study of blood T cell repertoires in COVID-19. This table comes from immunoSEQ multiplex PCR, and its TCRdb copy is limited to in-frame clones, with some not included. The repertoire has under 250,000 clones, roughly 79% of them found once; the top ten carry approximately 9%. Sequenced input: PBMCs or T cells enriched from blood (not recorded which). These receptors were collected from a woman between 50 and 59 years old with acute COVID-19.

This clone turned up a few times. CDR3 region: CATSMNGAYEQYF. In nucleotides, the CDR3 is TGTGCCACCAGCATGAACGGGGCCTACGAGCAGTACTTC. J is TRBJ2-7 and V is TRBV15; the D gene is possibly TRBD2 (5 bases). The CDR3 extends over 13 amino acids. Trimming stripped 4 bases from V and 2 bases from J, with 9 bases between. CDR1 is LNHNV, CDR2 YYDKDF, per germline (reference sequence).

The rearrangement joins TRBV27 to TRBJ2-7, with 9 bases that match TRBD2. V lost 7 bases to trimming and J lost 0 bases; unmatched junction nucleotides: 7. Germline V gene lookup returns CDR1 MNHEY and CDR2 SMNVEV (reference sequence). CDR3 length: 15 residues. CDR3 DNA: TGTGCCAGCACTTTCGCTAGCGGGGACTCCTACGAGCAGTACTTC. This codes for CASTFASGDSYEQYF.